The rows below give T cell receptor beta chains drawn from one sample of a study of patients and donors after allogeneic stem cell transplantation. Each CDR3 protein is one row after TCRdb ran MiXCR on the RT-PCR reads. The data show some 880,000 distinct CDR3 sequences, about a sixth seen once. The source material was blood, either unsorted or a sorted T cell fraction (not recorded which). These TCRs come from a human donor who was either an allogeneic HSCT recipient or a stem cell or donor lymphocyte infusion donor (not recorded which). It is not recorded whose cells these are; they may come from a transplant donor. The CDR3 runs from the conserved cysteine through the conserved F or W. Each record gives: CDR3 DNA, CDR3 protein, J gene, clone size, CDR3 length, D gene, V gene. The D gene is left open where the match is weak. Size tells how often a clone was seen (once, few, many) or the class of an expanded clone, and some rows leave it out.

DNA: TGCAGTGCTAGAGGGCAGGCAAACACCATATATTTT
CDR3: CSARGQANTIYF
J: TRBJ1-3
size: few
length: 12
D: NA
V: TRBV20-1

DNA: TGTGCCAGCAGCGCCTCAGCGCACCCCTACAATGAGCAGTTCTTC
CDR3: CASSASAHPYNEQFF
J: TRBJ2-1
size: NA
length: 15
D: NA
V: TRBV7-9

DNA: TGTGCCAGCAGTTTAGTTAGCGGGGGACTCACAGATACGCAGTATTTT
CDR3: CASSLVSGGLTDTQYF
J: TRBJ2-3
size: NA
length: 16
D: TRBD2
V: TRBV12-3/TRBV12-4

DNA: TGTGCCAGCACCCCAGAGGGCCGCTCCTACGAGCAGTACTTC
CDR3: CASTPEGRSYEQYF
J: TRBJ2-7
size: NA
length: 14
D: NA
V: TRBV12-3/TRBV12-4

DNA: TGTGCCAGCAGCACCAAGCGTCAGGGGTACGGCTACACCTTC
CDR3: CASSTKRQGYGYTF
J: TRBJ1-2
size: NA
length: 14
D: NA
V: TRBV7-2

DNA: TGCAGCGTCCACAGGAAAAACTCCTACGAGCAGTACTTC
CDR3: CSVHRKNSYEQYF
J: TRBJ2-7
size: few
length: 13
D: NA
V: TRBV29-1

DNA: TGCGCCAGCAGCTTGGAGCTAGCGGGCACAGATACGCAGTATTTT
CDR3: CASSLELAGTDTQYF
J: TRBJ2-3
size: NA
length: 15
D: TRBD2
V: TRBV5-1

DNA: TGTGCCAGCAGCCGGCGAGGGGGGGCTGTCACTGAAGCTTTCTTT
CDR3: CASSRRGGAVTEAFF
J: TRBJ1-1
size: NA
length: 15
D: NA
V: TRBV6-2/TRBV6-3

DNA: TGTGCCAGCAGCCGGACAGCTGGGCGACATGAGCAGTTCTTC
CDR3: CASSRTAGRHEQFF
J: TRBJ2-1
size: NA
length: 14
D: NA
V: TRBV5-6

DNA: TGTGCCAGCAGCGTAGTCCCAGTGAATGGTGAGCAGTTCTTC
CDR3: CASSVVPVNGEQFF
J: TRBJ2-1
size: NA
length: 14
D: NA
V: TRBV9

DNA: TGCGCCAGCAGCCAAGGAGGCAGAACTAGCACAGATACGCAGTATTTT
CDR3: CASSQGGRTSTDTQYF
J: TRBJ2-3
size: NA
length: 16
D: NA
V: TRBV4-1

DNA: TGTGCCAGCAGCCTGGACTTGGGACCGGCATACGAGCAGTACTTC
CDR3: CASSLDLGPAYEQYF
J: TRBJ2-7
size: NA
length: 15
D: NA
V: TRBV7-6

DNA: TGCAGTGCTAGAGACGAGGTTGGTGTCGTTCAACAAGAGACCCAGTACTTC
CDR3: CSARDEVGVVQQETQYF
J: TRBJ2-5
size: few
length: 17
D: NA
V: TRBV20-1

DNA: TGCGCCAGCAGCTGGGGACAGGGGGCAATCTACGAGCAGTACTTC
CDR3: CASSWGQGAIYEQYF
J: TRBJ2-7
size: NA
length: 15
D: TRBD1
V: TRBV5-1

DNA: TGCGCCAGCAGCTTGGATTTGGGGTCTGGGGCCAACGTCCTGACTTTC
CDR3: CASSLDLGSGANVLTF
J: TRBJ2-6
size: NA
length: 16
D: NA
V: TRBV5-1

DNA: TGTGCCAGCAGCCCTACGCAGGGAGGGGACACCGGGGAGCTGTTTTTT
CDR3: CASSPTQGGDTGELFF
J: TRBJ2-2
size: NA
length: 16
D: TRBD2
V: TRBV7-9

DNA: TGCAGCGTGGGTTTTGGATCCTACAATGAGCAGTTCTTC
CDR3: CSVGFGSYNEQFF
J: TRBJ2-1
size: NA
length: 13
D: NA
V: TRBV29-1

DNA: TGTGCCAGCAGTTCCGGCAGCTACTACGAGCAGTACTTC
CDR3: CASSSGSYYEQYF
J: TRBJ2-7
size: few
length: 13
D: NA
V: TRBV27

DNA: TGTGCCAGCAGTCCGGGACAGAAGAGCTACGAGCAGTACTTC
CDR3: CASSPGQKSYEQYF
J: TRBJ2-7
size: few
length: 14
D: TRBD1
V: TRBV12-3/TRBV12-4

DNA: TGTGCCACCAGTGATAAGACCAGGGGCAATCAGCCCCAGCATTTT
CDR3: CATSDKTRGNQPQHF
J: TRBJ1-5
size: many
length: 15
D: NA
V: TRBV24-1

DNA: TGTGCCTGGAGTAAGTCGGAACTTCCCCCCTACAATGAGCAGTTCTTC
CDR3: CAWSKSELPPYNEQFF
J: TRBJ2-1
size: few
length: 16
D: NA
V: TRBV30

DNA: TGTGCCATCAGTGAGACGGGAATGAGGGGGAGTGGGGCCAACGTCCTGACTTTC
CDR3: CAISETGMRGSGANVLTF
J: TRBJ2-6
size: few
length: 18
D: NA
V: TRBV10-3

DNA: TGTGCCAGCAAGGGGGAAGAGTATGAGCAGTTCTTC
CDR3: CASKGEEYEQFF
J: TRBJ2-1
size: NA
length: 12
D: NA
V: TRBV2

DNA: TGTGCCAGCAGCCCGACTTCCACCTACGAGCAGTACTTC
CDR3: CASSPTSTYEQYF
J: TRBJ2-7
size: NA
length: 13
D: NA
V: TRBV7-9

DNA: TGTGCCAGCAGCCAGCTCTGGGGCCGGGGCGCTAGTTCAGCTGGCTACACCTTC
CDR3: CASSQLWGRGASSAGYTF
J: TRBJ1-2
size: few
length: 18
D: NA
V: TRBV14

DNA: TGTGCCATCAGTGTGGGGGGGGCGCTTAGGGATACGCAGTATTTT
CDR3: CAISVGGALRDTQYF
J: TRBJ2-3
size: NA
length: 15
D: NA
V: TRBV10-3

DNA: TGTGCCAGCAGCCAAGGGAATAGAAAACCCAGCACAGATACGCAGTATTTT
CDR3: CASSQGNRKPSTDTQYF
J: TRBJ2-3
size: once
length: 17
D: NA
V: TRBV14

DNA: TGTGCCAGCAGCCAAGCGCGGGAGACCTACAATGAGCAGTTCTTC
CDR3: CASSQARETYNEQFF
J: TRBJ2-1
size: NA
length: 15
D: TRBD2
V: TRBV4-2

DNA: TGTGCCAGCAGCGCTGACTACTATGAGCAGTTCTTC
CDR3: CASSADYYEQFF
J: TRBJ2-1
size: many
length: 12
D: NA
V: TRBV7-2